What follows are 18 T cell receptor beta chains derived from one specimen sequenced in a study of T cells in Graves' hyperthyroidism and ophthalmopathy (dated by TCRdb to the late 2010s). Library generation was performed with multiplex PCR. Sequencing relied on an Illumina HiSeq 2000. The TCR beta CDR3 regions were amplified from the RNA transcripts. The TCR CDR3 was subjected to a first round of RT-PCR using the HTBI primer set and the Qiagen OneStep RT-PCR kit. The raw public data were reprocessed by TCRdb itself: fastp quality trimming at Q25, MiXCR clonotype calling, in-frame beta chains only. Each entry merges the rows of one CDR3 protein and shows their most common DNA and genes. The sample table lists about 640,000 distinct CDR3 sequences, around 21% of them with a count of one. The top ten clonotypes cover around a third of the sample. The specimen was blood. The receptor set was obtained from a young man with Graves' ophthalmopathy.

This clonotype was picked up many times. The genes are TRBV28 and TRBJ2-7, with D possibly TRBD2 on 6 matching bases. This CDR3 contains 13 residues. Between the trimmed V and J ends, which lost 3 bases and 6 bases, there was a span of 12 bases. In germline, CDR1 is MDHEN, CDR2 SYDVKM. The CDR3 DNA reads as TGTGCCAGCAGTTTTGGGAGGACGAGCGAGCAGTACTTC. Its protein is CASSFGRTSEQYF.

The rearrangement links TRBV20-1 to TRBJ2-5, with 7 bases matching TRBD2. The V segment lost 2 bases and the J segment 4 bases; nucleotides outside the gene matches: 7. CDR3 length: 14 amino acids. CDR1 DFQATT and CDR2 SNEGSKA come from the germline V gene (reference sequence). This CDR3 is CSARPTGGGETQYF. Written as DNA, the CDR3 is TGCAGTGCTAGACCCACGGGGGGTGGAGAGACCCAGTACTTC.

This clonotype was counted ten times or more. The V gene is TRBV6-5, the J gene TRBJ1-1; D ambiguous. The CDR3 is 17 amino acids. Trimming cost V 2 bases and J 0 bases, with 16 bases left between them. CDR1 is MNHEY and CDR2 is SVGAGI in the germline V gene. DNA for the CDR3: TGTGCCAGCAGTTACCAGCCATCGTCCGTCCTGAACACTGAAGCTTTCTTT. This translates into CASSYQPSSVLNTEAFF.

This clonotype was found a few times. The V and J genes are TRBV30 and TRBJ2-3, with TRBD1 identical over 7 bases. Trimming at V came to 8 bases and at J to 6 bases, leaving 11 bases not matched to a gene. Germline V lookup: CDR1 GTSNPN, CDR2 SVGIG (reference sequence). CDR3 size: 13 residues. CDR3 in amino acids: CARCLTGEDTQYF. The DNA of the CDR3 is TGTGCCAGGTGTCTTACAGGGGAGGATACGCAGTATTTT.

At least ten counts were recorded for this clonotype. The gene calls are TRBV5-1 and TRBJ2-1; D tentatively reads TRBD1 or TRBD2 (6 bases each). CDR3 size: 14 residues. V was shortened by 4 bases and J by 6 bases, with 14 bases between the two germline ends. The germline CDR1 and CDR2 sequences are SGHRS and YFSETQ. The CDR3 DNA reads TGCGCCAGCAGCCCGGGACCGGGGGCCAATGAGCAGTTCTTC. Translated: CASSPGPGANEQFF.

CDR3 region: CASSFPGQGAIDEQFF. CDR3 in DNA: TGCGCCAGCAGCTTCCCAGGACAGGGGGCTATAGATGAGCAGTTCTTC. V is TRBV5-1 and J is TRBJ2-1; 11 bases are a match to TRBD1. CDR1 and CDR2 (germline): SGHRS, YFSETQ. With 2 bases clipped from V and 8 bases from J, the junction kept 9 bases outside the gene matches. The CDR3 is 16 amino acids.

This clonotype came up a few times. The genes are TRBV29-1 and TRBJ1-4; a weak D match, TRBD1 (5 bases). Germline V gene sequence: CDR1 SQVTM, CDR2 ANQGSEA. The length of the CDR3 is 15 residues. V lost 3 bases and J 5 bases, leaving 16 bases between the germline ends. The CDR3 DNA reads as TGCAGCGTTGAGGGCAGGGAAGGAGTAAATGAAAAACTGTTTTTT. Protein product: CSVEGREGVNEKLFF.

The chain joins TRBV5-6 to TRBJ2-7; 11 positions agree with TRBD1. This CDR3 contains 17 residues. Trimming removed 2 bases from V and 4 bases from J; junction bases left unmatched: 11. Looked up from germline, CDR1 is SGHDT and CDR2 is YYEEEE. The CDR3: CASSFLVVGQGAYEQYF. CDR3 coding DNA: TGTGCCAGCAGCTTTCTAGTTGTCGGACAGGGGGCTTACGAGCAGTACTTC.

This clonotype was detected many times. V gene TRBV7-8 combines with J gene TRBJ2-7; TRBD2 agrees at 8 bases. V lost 3 bases, J lost 6 bases, and 7 bases stayed unmatched. CDR1 SGHVS and CDR2 FQNEAQ come from the germline V gene. CDR3 length: 14 residues. This chain's CDR3 is CASSFVTSDTEQYF. CDR3 sequence (DNA): TGTGCCAGCAGCTTTGTGACTAGCGATACCGAGCAGTACTTC.

The V call is TRBV9, the J call TRBJ1-1; weak D call: TRBD1 (5 bases). The V end lost 0 bases, the J end lost 4 bases, and 16 bases lay between the germline ends. This CDR3 is built from 16 residues. CDR1 and CDR2 (germline): SGDLS, YYNGEE. The CDR3 reads CASSVDDRMSSTEAFF. The DNA for the CDR3 is TGTGCCAGCAGCGTAGACGACAGAATGAGTAGCACTGAAGCTTTCTTT.

As concerns this clonotype: This may stem from a read error, because a much larger clone lies one nucleotide away. This chain joins TRBV28 and TRBJ1-1; D is unclear. Germline values: CDR1 MDHEN, CDR2 SYDVKM. The CDR3 consists of 12 residues. The CDR3 reads CASSSRHTEAFF. The CDR3, as DNA: TGTGCCAGCAGCTCCCGTCACACGGAAGCTTTCTTT.

In regard to this clonotype: A junction boundary mismatches the germline segment, possibly from a read error. The V and J genes are TRBV5-1 and TRBJ1-1; 8 positions agree with TRBD1. The CDR3 totals 13 residues. Germline V gives CDR1 SGHRS, CDR2 YFSETQ. The CDR3 coding sequence is TGTGCCAGCAGAAACGACAGGGGACCTGAAGCTTTCTTT. Translation: CASRNDRGPEAFF.

This clonotype was seen a handful of times. The rearrangement uses TRBV30 and TRBJ1-1; D is unclear. Looked up from germline, CDR1 is GTSNPN and CDR2 is SVGIG (reference sequence). This CDR3 contains 11 residues. V was cut by 4 bases and J by 6 bases, with 9 bases left in between. CDR3 coding DNA: TGTGCCTGGATCAGAGGGCCTGAAGCTTTCTTT. It is translated as CAWIRGPEAFF.

V and J are TRBV30 and TRBJ2-7; 14 nucleotides match TRBD2. The CDR3 runs 15 residues. Germline V gene data show CDR1 as GTSNPN and CDR2 as SVGIG (reference sequence). V dropped 1 base and J dropped 2; count of bases not matched to a gene: 1. The CDR3, as DNA: TGTGCCTGGAGTGGGGGACTAGCGGGAGCCTACGAGCAGTACTTC. Encoded protein: CAWSGGLAGAYEQYF.

This chain joins TRBV6-5 and TRBJ1-2; D is ambiguous. With 1 base removed from V and 4 bases from J, the gap between germline ends came to 16 bases. CDR3 size: 16 residues. The germline CDR1 and CDR2 sequences are MNHEY and SVGAGI. The CDR3 region has the DNA TGTGCCAGCAGTTACTGTGGGTCCACCTGCATCTATGGCTACACCTTC. It specifies CASSYCGSTCIYGYTF.

This clonotype was observed at least ten times. The chain employs TRBV5-1 and TRBJ2-5, with 10 nucleotides matching TRBD2. Germline V gene lookup returns CDR1 SGHRS and CDR2 YFSETQ. After removal of 4 bases from V and 2 bases from J, the junction contained 5 bases not matched to a gene. The CDR3 runs 15 residues. The CDR3 protein is CASSLIAGGQETQYF. DNA of the CDR3: TGCGCCAGCAGCCTAATAGCGGGAGGACAAGAGACCCAGTACTTC.

Worth noting for this clonotype: A read error may produce the germline difference seen at one junction end. The chain uses TRBV4-1 and TRBJ2-1, with TRBD2 identical over 8 bases. The CDR3 runs to 13 residues. Germline loops: CDR1 MGHRA, CDR2 YSYEKL. The CDR3 nucleotides are TGCGCCAGCAGCCAACCAACGGGGGGGAAACCGGTCTTC. Its protein product is CASSQPTGGKPVF.

This clonotype was counted between two and nine times. The CDR3 sequence is CASSGQGYTF. CDR3 coding DNA: TGTGCCAGCAGCGGCCAGGGCTACACCTTC. V usage is TRBV9 and J usage is TRBJ1-2; D gene unclear. CDR3 length: 10 amino acids. Per germline, CDR1 SGDLS and CDR2 YYNGEE. With 3 bases removed from V and 8 bases from J, the gap between germline ends came to 5 bases.